Listed below are T cell receptor beta chains from one sample, sequenced in a study of control samples from healthy donors and cancer patients. Produced via immunoSEQ multiplex PCR; TCRdb's table is partial and in-frame only. The data show approximately 100,000 clones, roughly four fifths seen once. Sequencing was carried out using blood. These receptors came from a man in his 60s in good health. The CDR3 runs from the conserved cysteine through the conserved F or W. The D gene is left open where the match is weak. Only some rows state a clone size, as once, few, many or a class for expanded clones.

D gene	V gene	J gene	clone size	CDR3 protein	CDR3 DNA
.	TRBV5-6	TRBJ2-1	.	CASRMGGNEQFF	TGTGCCAGCCGCATGGGCGGCAATGAGCAGTTCTTC
.	TRBV6-5	TRBJ1-2	.	CASSYSGTIYGYTF	TGTGCCAGCAGTTACTCCGGGACAATCTATGGCTACACCTTC
.	TRBV5-1	TRBJ2-7	.	CASSSPDEQYF	TGCGCCAGCAGCTCACCTGACGAGCAGTACTTC
TRBD1	TRBV6-6	TRBJ1-5	.	CASSSQTGGSNQPQHF	TGTGCCAGCAGTTCCCAAACAGGGGGGAGCAATCAGCCCCAGCATTTT
TRBD1	TRBV27	TRBJ1-6	.	CASSAGTGGRSPLHF	TGTGCCAGCAGTGCCGGGACAGGGGGACGATCACCCCTCCACTTT
.	TRBV28	TRBJ1-4	.	CASSLHGATTNEKLFF	TGTGCCAGCAGTTTACATGGGGCCACAACTAATGAAAAACTGTTTTTT
TRBD1	TRBV6-4	TRBJ1-1	.	CASSSGTGGTEAFF	TGTGCCAGCAGCTCCGGGACAGGGGGCACTGAAGCTTTCTTT
.	TRBV15	TRBJ1-6	few	CATSPLNYNSPLHF	TGTGCCACCAGCCCGCTAAACTATAATTCACCCCTCCACTTT
TRBD2	TRBV15	TRBJ2-7	.	CATRVTAGVSEQYF	TGTGCCACCAGGGTCACAGCGGGAGTGTCCGAGCAGTACTTC
.	TRBV9	TRBJ1-5	.	CASGPTGSHQPQHF	TGTGCCAGCGGACCGACAGGATCCCATCAGCCCCAGCATTTT
TRBD2	TRBV3-1/TRBV3-2	TRBJ2-7	once	CASRQNSGKPEQYF	TGTGCCAGCAGACAAAACAGCGGGAAGCCCGAGCAGTACTTC
.	TRBV11-3	TRBJ2-7	.	CASSLGPSYEQYF	TGTGCCAGCAGCTTAGGCCCGAGCTACGAGCAGTACTTC
TRBD2	TRBV7-8	TRBJ2-2	.	CASSPMLSAGGNTGELFF	TGTGCCAGCAGCCCTATGCTCTCAGCGGGGGGTAACACCGGGGAGCTGTTTTTT
.	TRBV21-1	TRBJ2-5	.	CASSKTFHRGWETQYF	TGTGCCAGCAGCAAAACCTTTCACAGGGGATGGGAGACCCAGTACTTC
TRBD2	TRBV6-5	TRBJ2-1	.	CASSYSGGVSYNEQFF	TGTGCCAGCAGTTACTCGGGAGGGGTCTCCTACAATGAGCAGTTCTTC
TRBD1	TRBV3-1/TRBV3-2	TRBJ2-1	few	CASSQVDRDSYNEQFF	TGTGCCAGCAGCCAAGTGGACAGGGACTCCTACAATGAGCAGTTCTTC
.	TRBV10-3	TRBJ1-3	.	CAISHTGTWGNTIYF	TGTGCCATCAGTCACACAGGGACGTGGGGAAACACCATATATTTT
.	TRBV2	TRBJ1-5	few	CASREGYGNQPQHF	TGTGCCAGCAGGGAGGGATATGGCAATCAGCCCCAGCATTTT
.	TRBV5-6	TRBJ2-5	.	CATYGTGQETQYF	TGTGCCACCTACGGGACCGGACAAGAGACCCAGTACTTC
TRBD2	TRBV7-8	TRBJ2-2	.	CASIRGRTSGTGELFF	TGTGCCAGCATCCGGGGGCGGACTAGCGGCACCGGGGAGCTGTTTTTT
.	TRBV25-1	TRBJ1-2	.	CASSEGGRGANYGYTF	TGTGCCAGCAGTGAAGGGGGGCGAGGGGCTAACTATGGCTACACCTTC
.	TRBV25-1	TRBJ2-3	.	CASSESRGLTDTQYF	TGTGCCAGCAGTGAATCCAGGGGCCTCACAGATACGCAGTATTTT
TRBD1	TRBV6-6	TRBJ1-1	once	CASSRRGGRDTEAFF	TGTGCCAGCAGTAGGAGAGGGGGCCGGGACACTGAAGCTTTCTTT
.	TRBV7-9	TRBJ1-4	.	CASSLDSPSGDEKLFF	TGTGCCAGCAGCTTAGATAGTCCGTCAGGGGATGAAAAACTGTTTTTT
.	TRBV12-3/TRBV12-4	TRBJ2-2	.	CASSLPGGELFF	TGTGCCAGCAGTCTGCCCGGGGGGGAGCTGTTTTTT
.	TRBV6-5	TRBJ1-2	.	CASRFTVYYGYTF	TGTGCCAGCAGGTTTACAGTTTACTATGGCTACACCTTC
.	TRBV5-1	TRBJ2-7	.	CASSLVGVGQNEQYF	TGCGCCAGCAGCTTGGTTGGGGTGGGTCAGAACGAGCAGTACTTC
TRBD2	TRBV11-2	TRBJ2-6	.	CASSRGGRALSGANVLTF	TGTGCCAGCAGCCGTGGCGGGAGGGCCCTCTCTGGGGCCAACGTCCTGACTTTC
TRBD2	TRBV24-1	TRBJ2-5	.	CATSDPGSGVHQETQYF	TGTGCCACCAGTGATCCAGGTAGCGGGGTCCACCAAGAGACCCAGTACTTC
.	TRBV2	TRBJ1-4	.	CASSGTSSTTNEKLFF	TGTGCCAGCAGTGGGACATCCTCCACAACTAATGAAAAACTGTTTTTT
.	TRBV6-6	TRBJ2-2	once	CASSYGSLGTGELFF	TGTGCCAGCAGTTACGGATCCCTGGGCACCGGGGAGCTGTTTTTT
.	TRBV5-6	TRBJ2-1	.	CASSLVRSSYNEQFF	TGTGCCAGCAGCTTGGTTAGGAGCTCCTACAATGAGCAGTTCTTC
.	TRBV6-2/TRBV6-3	TRBJ1-2	.	CASSPPSIVYSYTF	TGTGCCAGCAGTCCGCCTTCGATCGTCTACAGCTACACCTTC
.	TRBV7-9	TRBJ1-4	.	CASSLASGEANEKLFF	TGTGCCAGCAGCTTAGCGTCGGGGGAGGCTAATGAAAAACTGTTTTTT
TRBD1	TRBV5-4	TRBJ1-6	.	CASRGGTGGPLNNSPLHF	TGTGCCAGCAGGGGGGGGACAGGGGGCCCCTTAAATAATTCACCCCTCCACTTT